The sequence of this T cell receptor beta chain was determined in a study of shared clonotypes between healthy human individuals (dated by TCRdb to 2018 to 2020). About the investigation overall: Three men and a couple of women, aged 18 to 49 years, made up the cohort. For each donor, three plates each were used for CD4 naive and CD4 memory, two plates were used for CD8 naive, and one plate was used for CD8 memory. Blood TCR repertoires of roughly five healthy adults were deeply sequenced to estimate repertoire size and the extent of clonotype sharing between individuals. To increase sequencing depth and limit assay-specific biases, different laboratories used diverse techniques to prepare libraries and sequence TCR repertoires. Between about 0.94 and 8.9 billion PBMCs per donor were obtained by leukapheresis.

The CDR3 measures 13 amino acids from cysteine to phenylalanine. Only the CDR3 region is kept as DNA, spanning 39 bases read in frame from base 1. CDR1 and CDR2, per the germline V gene, are KGHSH and LQKENI. Relative to germline, V is 3 bases shorter and J is 5 bases shorter, with 7 bases between their ends. This clone was seen once. Its cognate antigen has yet to be identified. There are no base qualities to consult, and no much larger clone falls within one base. Beyond this particular receptor, the publication reports: Incomplete sequencing was indicated by rarefaction of sorted-subset datasets, despite the large sequencing depth. Sampling was restricted to blood, and TCR repertoires in tissue are likely to differ from TCR repertoires in blood. Naive subsets generally had larger estimated clonotype richness than memory subsets. Based on pairwise subsampling, the degree of clonotype sharing among donors was expected to be affected by sequencing depth. Roughly 5% of naive CD4, more than 3% of naive CD8, 2% to 2.5% of memory CD4, and 0.35% to 0.5% of memory CD8 clonotypes were shared across a few donors. Compared with non-shared clonotypes, the clonotypes found in all four sorted-subset donors had higher generation probabilities. The small number of donors limited the genetic and exposure-history diversity represented.

Using the deep immunoSEQ assay, multiplex PCR amplified TCR CDR3 regions from genomic DNA. Extracted genomic DNA from each cell subset was spread evenly across all wells of several immunoSEQ 96-well plates, with each plate serving as a replicate. Each replicate PCR for sorted subsets received about 220 ng genomic DNA, equal to about 30,000 T cell genomes. Purified libraries were quantified with a Qubit 3.0 fluorometer, sized on a Bioanalyzer 2100, and re-quantified with the KAPA Library Quantification kit. Every immunoSEQ 96-well plate was sequenced on a dedicated single-read 150-cycle Illumina NextSeq 550 flow cell. Per the source publication's procedure: The immunoSEQ output contained only junctional sequences without quality scores, so filtering could not match that applied to full-length reads. Sequences were annotated with PyIR, a Python wrapper for IgBLAST v1.9, using IMGT germline references to assign V/J genes and CDR3. Reads were filtered out if the reads had weak V/J assignments (E-value above 1e-6), no CDR3, stop codons, out-of-frame junctions, or ambiguous translated residues. V3J clonotypes were defined by identical inferred V gene, J gene, and CDR3 amino acid sequence. The percentage overlap between two repertoires was calculated by dividing the number of shared unique clonotypes by the size of the smaller repertoire. Repertoire richness was assessed with RTK rarefaction, the Chao1 estimator, and Recon v2.1 estimates of unobserved clonotypes. Generation probabilities for all TCRbeta clonotypes obtained by the gDNA method from a handful of donors were computed using OLGA. TCRdb holds this immuneACCESS table with in-frame rearrangements only. Some clones are missing; in checked studies, unresolved V genes explain under half, and the rest has no known cause. The V and J calls and the clone size are those of that table, but D and trimming were determined from the DNA. The sample table contains roughly 2.6 million clones; only one count was recorded for just over 90% of them. The top ten clones comprise more than 0.12% of the sample.

Donors were healthy HIV-negative adults with no recently reported acute infections or vaccinations. All donors were Caucasian adults living in Nashville, Tennessee, USA. CD4+ T cells were enriched through magnetic negative selection, after which naive cells were positively selected on CD45RA and the remaining negative fraction served as the memory subset. After blood collection by leukapheresis, PBMCs were isolated using Ficoll-Histopaque density gradient centrifugation and then cryopreserved in the vapor phase of liquid nitrogen. Analytical flow cytometry was used to check the purity and quantity of every magnetically sorted T cell population. Genomic DNA was isolated from every sorted fraction and measured by UV absorbance on a Nanodrop 2000c.

The sequence joins TRBV18 to TRBJ2-2; the D gene cannot be named for sure. Sequenced material: naive CD4+ T cells sorted from blood. What the cell subset or site label conveys for this sample: CD45RA+ positively selected. This sequence originates from a young man in good health. The CDR3 protein: CASSPKRTGELFF. The DNA reads TGTGCCAGCTCACCTAAGAGAACCGGGGAGCTGTTTTTT. Reference TRBV18 and TRBJ2-2 genes cover what lies past the CDR3, so the full variable domain is NAGVMQNPRHLVRRRGQEARLRCSPMKGHSHVYWYRQLPEEGLKFMVYLQKENIIDESGMPKERFSAEFPKEGPSILRIQQVVRGDSAAYFCASSPKRTGELFFGEGSRLTVL.